Sequencing of this T cell receptor (beta chain) was carried out in a study of blood T cell repertoires in COVID-19. Study summary: Samples taken during acute and convalescent COVID-19 were collected in the United States, Italy and Spain.

Participants spanned ages about 18 to 95 years and resided in about two dozen US areas. In assigning cohorts, the study relied on participant-reported clinical history. The CDR3 is 15 amino acids. Germline loops: CDR1 SGHRS, CDR2 YFSETQ. Trimming pared 4 bases from V and 0 bases from J, leaving 13 bases between. The table came from immunoSEQ multiplex PCR; TCRdb's copy has only in-frame clones and leaves some out. The repertoire consists of about 370,000 clones, with 80% to 90% occurring once and the leading ten covering 0.95% to 1.1%. This TCR came from a man aged 18 to 29 who had recovered from COVID-19. Sequencing used PBMCs or T cells enriched from blood (not recorded which). The V and J genes are TRBV5-1 and TRBJ1-1, with D possibly matching TRBD1 (5 bases). CDR3 nucleotides: TGCGCCAGCAGCCCCCTTGGGGGGGTGAACACTGAAGCTTTCTTT. It encodes CASSPLGGVNTEAFF.